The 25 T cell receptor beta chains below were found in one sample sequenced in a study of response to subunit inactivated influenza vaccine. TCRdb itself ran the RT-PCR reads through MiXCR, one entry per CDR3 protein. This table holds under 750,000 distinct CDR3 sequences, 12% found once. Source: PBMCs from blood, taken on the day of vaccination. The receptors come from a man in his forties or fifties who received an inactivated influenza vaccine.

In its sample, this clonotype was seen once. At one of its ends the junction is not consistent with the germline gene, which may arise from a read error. The CDR3 coding sequence is TGCAGTGCTAGAGGGATACAGGGGACTAGCACAGATACGCAGTCTTTT. This translates into CSARGIQGTSTDTQSF. The chain employs TRBV20-1 and TRBJ2-3, with 9 bases lining up with TRBD2. Germline V gene data show CDR1 as DFQATT and CDR2 as SNEGSKA (reference sequence). This CDR3 is 16 amino acids long.

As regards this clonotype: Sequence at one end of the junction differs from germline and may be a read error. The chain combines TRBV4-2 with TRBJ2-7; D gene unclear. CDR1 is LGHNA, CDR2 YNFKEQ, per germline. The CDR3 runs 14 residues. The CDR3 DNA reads TGTGCCATCAGCCCAGGTACACACTACTACGAGCAGTACTTC. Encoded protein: CAISPGTHYYEQYF.

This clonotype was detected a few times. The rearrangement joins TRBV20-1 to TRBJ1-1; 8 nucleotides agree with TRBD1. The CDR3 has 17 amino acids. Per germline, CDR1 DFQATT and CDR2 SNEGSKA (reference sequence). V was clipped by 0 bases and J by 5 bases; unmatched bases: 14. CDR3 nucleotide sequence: TGCAGTGCTAGAGATCAGGGACAGGCCACTGGCGGAACTGAAGCTTTCTTT. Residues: CSARDQGQATGGTEAFF.

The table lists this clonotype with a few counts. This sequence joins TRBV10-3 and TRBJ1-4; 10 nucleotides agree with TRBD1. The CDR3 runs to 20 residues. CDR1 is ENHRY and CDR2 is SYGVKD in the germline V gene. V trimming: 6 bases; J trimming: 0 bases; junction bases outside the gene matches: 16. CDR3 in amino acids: CAIRAPGTGATIATNEKLFF. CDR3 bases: TGTGCCATCAGGGCGCCCGGGACAGGGGCCACTATTGCAACTAATGAAAAACTGTTTTTT.

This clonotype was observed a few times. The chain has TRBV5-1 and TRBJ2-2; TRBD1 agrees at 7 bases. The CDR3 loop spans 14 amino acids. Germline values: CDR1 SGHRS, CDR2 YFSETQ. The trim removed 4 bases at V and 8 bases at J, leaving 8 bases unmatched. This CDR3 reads CASSIQQGNGELFF. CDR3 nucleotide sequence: TGCGCCAGCAGCATCCAACAGGGGAATGGGGAGCTGTTTTTT.

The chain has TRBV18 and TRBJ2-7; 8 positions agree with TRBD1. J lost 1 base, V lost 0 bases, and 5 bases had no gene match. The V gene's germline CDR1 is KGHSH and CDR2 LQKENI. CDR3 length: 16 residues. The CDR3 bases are TGTGCCAGCTCACCACCACCGGGACAGGAGTCCTACGAGCAGTACTTC. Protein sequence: CASSPPPGQESYEQYF.

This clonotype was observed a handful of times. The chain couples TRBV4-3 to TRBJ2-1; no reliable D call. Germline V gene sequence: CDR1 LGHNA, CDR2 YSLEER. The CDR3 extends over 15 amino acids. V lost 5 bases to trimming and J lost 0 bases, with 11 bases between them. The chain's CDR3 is CASSRNPSSYNEQFF. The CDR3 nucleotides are TGCGCCAGCAGCAGAAACCCCAGCTCCTACAATGAGCAGTTCTTC.

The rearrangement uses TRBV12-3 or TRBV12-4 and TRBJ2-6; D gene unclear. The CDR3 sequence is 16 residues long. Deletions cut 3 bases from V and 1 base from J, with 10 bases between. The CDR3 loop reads CASSFGRTSGANVLTF. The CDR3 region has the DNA TGTGCCAGCAGTTTCGGACGGACGTCTGGGGCCAACGTCCTGACTTTC.

CDR3 sequence (DNA): TGCAGTGCTACACCCGGGACTAGCGGACGCACCTACGAGCAGTACTTC. Translation gives CSATPGTSGRTYEQYF. The chain combines TRBV20-1 with TRBJ2-7, with 11 nucleotides matching TRBD2. Per the germline V gene, CDR1 is DFQATT and CDR2 is SNEGSKA (reference sequence). CDR3 length: 16 amino acids. V lost 4 bases, J lost 2 bases, and 10 bases stayed unmatched.

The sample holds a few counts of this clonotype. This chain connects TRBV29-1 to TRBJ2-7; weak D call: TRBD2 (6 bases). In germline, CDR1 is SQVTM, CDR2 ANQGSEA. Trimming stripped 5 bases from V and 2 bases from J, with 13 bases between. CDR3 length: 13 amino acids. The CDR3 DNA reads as TGCAGCGTTCTGTGGGAGGTAACCTACGAGCAGTACTTC. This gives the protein CSVLWEVTYEQYF.

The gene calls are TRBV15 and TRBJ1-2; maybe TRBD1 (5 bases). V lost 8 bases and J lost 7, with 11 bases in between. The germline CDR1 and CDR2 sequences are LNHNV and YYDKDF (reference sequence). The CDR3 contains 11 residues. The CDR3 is CATGTGVGYTF. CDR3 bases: TGTGCCACCGGCACGGGGGTTGGCTACACCTTC.

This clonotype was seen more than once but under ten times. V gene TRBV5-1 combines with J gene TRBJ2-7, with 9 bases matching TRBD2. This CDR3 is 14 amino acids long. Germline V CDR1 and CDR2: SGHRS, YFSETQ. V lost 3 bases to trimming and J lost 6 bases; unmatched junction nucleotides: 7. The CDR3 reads CASSSGTSTAEQYF. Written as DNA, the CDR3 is TGCGCCAGCAGCTCGGGGACTAGCACAGCCGAGCAGTACTTC.

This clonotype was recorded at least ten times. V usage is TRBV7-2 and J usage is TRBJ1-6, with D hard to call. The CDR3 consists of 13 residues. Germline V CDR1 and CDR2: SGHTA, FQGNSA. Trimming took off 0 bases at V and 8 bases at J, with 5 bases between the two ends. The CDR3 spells CASSLARYSPLHF. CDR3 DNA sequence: TGTGCCAGCAGCTTAGCGCGGTATTCACCCCTCCACTTT. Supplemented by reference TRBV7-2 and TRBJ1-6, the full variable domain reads GAGVSQSPSNKVTEKGKDVELRCDPISGHTALYWYRQSLGQGLEFLIYFQGNSAPDKSGLPSDRFSAERTGGSVSTLTIQRTQQEDSAVYLCASSLARYSPLHFGNGTRLTVT.

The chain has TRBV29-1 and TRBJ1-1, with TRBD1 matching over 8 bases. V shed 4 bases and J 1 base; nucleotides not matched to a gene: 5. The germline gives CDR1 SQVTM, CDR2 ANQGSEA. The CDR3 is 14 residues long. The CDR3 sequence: CSVVSGTGNTEAFF. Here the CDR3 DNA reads TGCAGCGTTGTGTCCGGGACAGGGAACACTGAAGCTTTCTTT.

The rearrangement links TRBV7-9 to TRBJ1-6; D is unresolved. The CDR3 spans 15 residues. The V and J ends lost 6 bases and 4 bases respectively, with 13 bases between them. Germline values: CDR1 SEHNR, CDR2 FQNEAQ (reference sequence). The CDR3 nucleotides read TGTGCCAGCAGTCCTTCCTGGGGTTATAATTCACCCCTCCACTTT. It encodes CASSPSWGYNSPLHF.

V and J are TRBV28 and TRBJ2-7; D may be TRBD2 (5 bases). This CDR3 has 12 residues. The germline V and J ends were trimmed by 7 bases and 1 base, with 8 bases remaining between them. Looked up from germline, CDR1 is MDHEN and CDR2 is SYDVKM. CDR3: CASTRGSYEQYF. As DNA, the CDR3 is TGTGCCAGCACCAGAGGGTCCTACGAGCAGTACTTC.

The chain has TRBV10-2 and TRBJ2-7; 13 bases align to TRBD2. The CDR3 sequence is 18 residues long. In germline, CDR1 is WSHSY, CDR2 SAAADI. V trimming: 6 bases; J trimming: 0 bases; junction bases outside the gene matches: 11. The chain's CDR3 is CASSPTSGGSPLSYEQYF. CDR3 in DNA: TGCGCCAGCAGCCCGACTAGCGGGGGGTCACCACTCTCCTACGAGCAGTACTTC.

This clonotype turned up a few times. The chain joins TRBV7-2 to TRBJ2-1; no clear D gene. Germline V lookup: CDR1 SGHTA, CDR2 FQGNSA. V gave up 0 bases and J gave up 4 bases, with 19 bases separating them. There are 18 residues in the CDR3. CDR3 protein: CASSLAPFGQTPYNEQFF. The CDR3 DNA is TGTGCCAGCAGCTTAGCCCCCTTTGGGCAGACACCTTACAATGAGCAGTTCTTC.

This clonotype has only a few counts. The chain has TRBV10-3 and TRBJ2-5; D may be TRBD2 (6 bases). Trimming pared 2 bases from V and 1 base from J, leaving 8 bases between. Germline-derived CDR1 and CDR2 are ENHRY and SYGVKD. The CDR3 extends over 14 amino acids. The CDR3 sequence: CAISEAGPQETQYF. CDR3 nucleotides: TGTGCCATCAGTGAGGCGGGACCCCAAGAGACCCAGTACTTC.

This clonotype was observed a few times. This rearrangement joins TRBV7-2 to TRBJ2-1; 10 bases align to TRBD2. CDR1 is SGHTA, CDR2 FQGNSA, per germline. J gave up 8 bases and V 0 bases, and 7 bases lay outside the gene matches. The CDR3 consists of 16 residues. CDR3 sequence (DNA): TGTGCCAGCAGCTTAGCTCCTAGCGGGAGAGGACATGAGCAGTTCTTC. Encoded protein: CASSLAPSGRGHEQFF. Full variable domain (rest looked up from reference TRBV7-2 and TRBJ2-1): GAGVSQSPSNKVTEKGKDVELRCDPISGHTALYWYRQSLGQGLEFLIYFQGNSAPDKSGLPSDRFSAERTGGSVSTLTIQRTQQEDSAVYLCASSLAPSGRGHEQFFGPGTRLTVL.

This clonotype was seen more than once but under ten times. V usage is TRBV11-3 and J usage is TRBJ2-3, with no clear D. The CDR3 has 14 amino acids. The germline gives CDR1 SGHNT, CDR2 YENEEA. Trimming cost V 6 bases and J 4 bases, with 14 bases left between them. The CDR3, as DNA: TGTGCCAGCAGTCCTTTCGACCGTTCAGATACGCAGTATTTT. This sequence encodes CASSPFDRSDTQYF.

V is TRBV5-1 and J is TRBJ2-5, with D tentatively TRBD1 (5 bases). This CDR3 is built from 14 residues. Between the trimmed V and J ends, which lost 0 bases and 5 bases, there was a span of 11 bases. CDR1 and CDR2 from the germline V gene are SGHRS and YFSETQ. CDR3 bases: TGCGCCAGCAGCTTGGGACAGTTCGGGGAGACCCAGTACTTC. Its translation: CASSLGQFGETQYF. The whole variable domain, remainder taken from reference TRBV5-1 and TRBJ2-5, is KAGVTQTPRYLIKTRGQQVTLSCSPISGHRSVSWYQQTPGQGLQFLFEYFSETQRNKGNFPGRFSGRQFSNSRSEMNVSTLELGDSALYLCASSLGQFGETQYFGPGTRLLVL.

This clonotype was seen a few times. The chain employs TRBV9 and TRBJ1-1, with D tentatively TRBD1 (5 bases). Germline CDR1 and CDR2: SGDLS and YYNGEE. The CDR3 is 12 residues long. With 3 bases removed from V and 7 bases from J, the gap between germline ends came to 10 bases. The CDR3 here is CASSAGTGEAFF. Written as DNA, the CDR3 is TGTGCCAGCAGCGCGGGGACGGGTGAAGCTTTCTTT.

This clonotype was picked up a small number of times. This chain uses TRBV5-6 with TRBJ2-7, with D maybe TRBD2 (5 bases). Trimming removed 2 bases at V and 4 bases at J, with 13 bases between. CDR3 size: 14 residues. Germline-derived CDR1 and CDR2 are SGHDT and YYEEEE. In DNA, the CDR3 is TGTGCCAGCAGCTTTTCACTAGGCCAATACGAGCAGTACTTC. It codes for CASSFSLGQYEQYF.

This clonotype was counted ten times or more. The CDR3 protein is CASSATGYNEQFF. The CDR3 region has the DNA TGTGCCAGCAGTGCCACAGGATACAATGAGCAGTTCTTC. The V gene is TRBV27, the J gene TRBJ2-1, with a weak D call TRBD1 (5 bases). The CDR3 runs to 13 residues. Per germline, CDR1 MNHEY and CDR2 SMNVEV (reference sequence). V lost 5 bases and J lost 4, with 9 bases in between.